This TCR beta chain was retrieved from a study of identical twins. The V gene end was trimmed by 4 bases and the J gene end by 1 base; junction bases not matched to a gene: 6. Germline CDR1 and CDR2: LGHNA and YNFKEQ. The CDR3 is 15 residues long. TCRdb re-called the 5' RACE reads through MiXCR, storing one row per CDR3 protein. The sample holds roughly 250,000 distinct CDR3 sequences; approximately 6.8% are singletons and the top ten take under 7%. This same sample was also taken into another study, of yellow fever vaccine responses in identical twins.

The chain employs TRBV4-2 and TRBJ1-1, with 7 positions matching TRBD1. Sequences were obtained from CD8+ T cells sorted from blood. This TCR was sampled from a woman aged 18-30 years in good health. CDR3 region: CASSLTTGANTEAFF. For the CDR3, the DNA is TGTGCCAGCAGCCTGACTACAGGGGCGAACACTGAAGCTTTCTTT.